This entry is about one TCR beta chain. In the original workflow: Reference gene primer amplification gave estimated nucleated cell counts. Assay used: immunoSEQ multiplex PCR; TCRdb lists only in-frame clones, some missing. Clonal size and the V and J genes are those of that table, whereas D and trimming came from the DNA. The repertoire holds 150,000 to 200,000 clones, with about 77% as singletons. The sample originates from a study of blood T cell repertoires in COVID-19. Study-level information: Samples of COVID-19 (acute and convalescent) were obtained from the United States, Italy and Spain.

V was clipped by 6 bases and J by 1 base; unmatched bases: 7. This CDR3 contains 15 residues. Germline CDR1 MNHNY, CDR2 SVGAGI (reference sequence). The origin of this receptor is a woman in her fifties or sixties with acute COVID-19. The V and J genes are TRBV6-6 and TRBJ1-1; the match to TRBD1 covers 8 bases. The sample consisted of PBMCs or T cells enriched from blood (not recorded which). Here the CDR3 reads CASSQPQGENTEAFF. The DNA for the CDR3 is TGTGCCAGCAGCCAACCACAGGGGGAGAACACTGAAGCTTTCTTT.